This TCR beta chain originates from a study of breast tumors, draining lymph nodes, adjacent tissues. This clonotype was found many times. MiXCR, run by TCRdb on the multiplex PCR reads, gives a single entry per CDR3 protein. The table includes roughly 130,000 distinct CDR3 sequences, 20% detected once. V was shortened by 3 bases and J by 8 bases, with 11 bases between the two germline ends. Germline CDR1 and CDR2: MNHNS and SASEGT. The CDR3 consists of 14 residues. Samples came from axillary lymph nodes draining the breast cancer. The rearrangement links TRBV6-1 to TRBJ1-6; D remains ambiguous. Material for sequencing was axillary lymph node tissue. This receptor was obtained from a female donor with breast cancer. Some clones in this sample may be carry-over from other donors' samples. The DNA for the CDR3 is TGTGCCAGCAGTGAGCCCTTTCGTGATTCACCCCTCCACTTT. Amino acids: CASSEPFRDSPLHF.